This T cell receptor (beta chain) was observed in a study of blood T cell repertoires in COVID-19. This CDR3 is built from 13 residues. Germline assignment: CDR1 SGHNT and CDR2 YYREEE (reference sequence). V gave up 1 base and J gave up 6 bases; unmatched junction bases: 2. This clone has a handful of counts. Original methodology: Reference gene primer amplification in the assay estimated nucleated cell counts. The data were produced by immunoSEQ multiplex PCR, yet TCRdb's version contains in-frame clones alone and is incomplete. The V and J calls and clone size were taken over from that table, and D and trimming were inferred from the DNA. This sample has about 410,000 clones, with approximately 90% found just once.

The rearrangement links TRBV5-4 to TRBJ1-2; TRBD1 matches 8 bases. The sample was peripheral blood. The TCR was taken from a woman aged 40 to 55 with COVID-19, enrolled during active disease. The CDR3 DNA follows: TGTGCCAGCAGCTTGCAGGGGGCGGATGGCTACACCTTC. Translation: CASSLQGADGYTF.